Each of the 5 T cell receptor beta chains below was sequenced from the same sample in a study of control samples from healthy donors and cancer patients. TCRdb's copy holds only in-frame clones and misses some; the assay was immunoSEQ multiplex PCR. The data show approximately 100,000 clones, 88% seen once. Source material: blood. All receptors come from a man aged 30 to 39 in good health.

J is TRBJ2-7 and V is TRBV12-5; D remains unclear. The germline V and J ends were trimmed by 6 bases and 3 bases, with 18 bases remaining between them. Germline assignment: CDR1 LGHNT and CDR2 FRNRAP. There are 15 residues in the CDR3. The CDR3: CASGHGWQESYEQYF. As DNA, the CDR3 is TGTGCTAGTGGGCATGGTTGGCAAGAGAGCTACGAGCAGTACTTC.

This chain uses TRBV5-1 with TRBJ2-5; the match to TRBD2 covers 7 bases. The trim removed 0 bases at V and 2 bases at J, leaving 10 bases unmatched. The germline V gene encodes CDR1 SGHRS and CDR2 YFSETQ. CDR3 size: 17 residues. The CDR3 loop is CASSLGRGRAEQETQYF. The CDR3 nucleotides are TGCGCCAGCAGCTTGGGGCGTGGGAGGGCCGAACAAGAGACCCAGTACTTC.

The chain couples TRBV2 to TRBJ2-7; no clear D. CDR3 length: 11 residues. The V gene's germline CDR1 is SNHLY and CDR2 FYNNEI. V lost 6 bases and J lost 5, with 8 bases in between. CDR3 region: CASRELNEQYF. The CDR3 DNA is TGTGCCAGCAGGGAACTAAACGAGCAGTACTTC.

This clone has just one count. V usage is TRBV5-1 and J usage is TRBJ1-1; D possibly corresponds to TRBD1 (6 bases). The V gene lost 0 bases and the J gene lost 10 bases, with 13 bases spanning the gap. Per the germline V gene, CDR1 is SGHRS and CDR2 is YFSETQ. This CDR3 has 13 residues. CDR3 bases: TGCGCCAGCAGCTTGGAAACACGAGGGGGAGCTTTCTTT. Translation: CASSLETRGGAFF.

This clone has only one observation. This rearrangement joins TRBV30 to TRBJ2-1, with a possible D match to TRBD2 (5 bases). The CDR3 has 15 amino acids. V lost 4 bases to trimming and J lost 4 bases, with 17 bases between them. Germline V gene lookup returns CDR1 GTSNPN and CDR2 SVGIG (reference sequence). CDR3 bases: TGTGCCTGGAATGTACTGAGCGGACCTTACAATGAGCAGTTCTTC. This codes for CAWNVLSGPYNEQFF.